This T cell receptor (beta chain) was captured in a study of blood T cell repertoires in COVID-19. Study as a whole: Collection of acute and convalescent COVID-19 samples took place in the United States, Italy and Spain. T cells, B-cell-depleted T cells, or PBMCs supplied cDNA or gDNA.

This clone was observed a handful of times. Sequenced by immunoSEQ multiplex PCR; TCRdb stores in-frame clones only, minus some. This sample carries about 170,000 clones, about four fifths of them seen once, and the ten largest clones take less than 9%. The CDR3 has 13 residues. Germline V gene data show CDR1 as SGHVS and CDR2 as FQNEAQ. V lost 1 base, J lost 4 bases, and 7 bases lay in between. Material: peripheral blood. This TCR was sampled from a middle-aged man who had recovered from COVID-19. The chain is built from TRBV7-8 and TRBJ2-5; no clear D. In DNA form, the CDR3 reads TGTGCCAGCAGCTTAGGTATCGGAGAGACCCAGTACTTC. Translation gives CASSLGIGETQYF.